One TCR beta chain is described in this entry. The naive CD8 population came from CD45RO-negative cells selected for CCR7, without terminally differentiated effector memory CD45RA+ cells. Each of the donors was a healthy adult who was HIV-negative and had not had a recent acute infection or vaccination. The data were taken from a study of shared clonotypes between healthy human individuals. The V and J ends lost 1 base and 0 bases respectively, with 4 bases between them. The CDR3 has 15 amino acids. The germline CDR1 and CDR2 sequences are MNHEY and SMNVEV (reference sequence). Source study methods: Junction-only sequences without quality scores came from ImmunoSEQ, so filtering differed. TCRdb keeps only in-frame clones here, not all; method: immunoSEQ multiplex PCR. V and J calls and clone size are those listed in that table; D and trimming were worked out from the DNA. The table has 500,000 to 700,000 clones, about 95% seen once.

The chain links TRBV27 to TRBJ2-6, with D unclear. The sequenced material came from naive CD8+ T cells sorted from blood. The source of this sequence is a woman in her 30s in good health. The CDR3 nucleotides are TGTGCCAGCAGTTTATTCCTCTCTGGGGCCAACGTCCTGACTTTC. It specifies CASSLFLSGANVLTF.